The source of this T cell receptor (beta chain) is a study of cytomegalovirus exposure and HLA in healthy donors. Study findings and constraints: Most sequenced TCRs were rare (though some public TCRs occurred in many donors). The study labeled approximately 150 TCR beta chains cytomegalovirus-associated. First-cohort TCR clusters were later found to tend to co-occur in the 90 to 150 validation repertoires. Testing in vitro showed a few CMV-associated chains specific for CMV antigens.

As to this clone: The target antigen is unknown.

CDR3 length: 16 residues. The V and J ends lost 5 bases and 9 bases, in that order; junction bases with no gene match: 10. CDR1 MNHNY and CDR2 SVGAGI come from the germline V gene (reference sequence). Profiling relied on immunoSEQ multiplex PCR, and the TCRdb table lists in-frame clones only, not all of them. The table lists about 180,000 clones, roughly 85% of them singletons. The sequencing sample was made of PBMCs. The gene calls are TRBV6-6 and TRBJ2-1; TRBD2 agrees at 13 bases. The receptor was isolated from a man aged 18 to 29 in good health and CMV-seropositive. The CDR3 loop is CASSTSTSGRSSEQFF. The DNA of the CDR3 is TGTGCCAGCAGTACCTCGACTAGCGGGAGGTCTAGTGAGCAGTTCTTC.